These 10 T cell receptor beta chains were sequenced from one sample in a study of T cells expressing NK-cell markers. TCRdb reprocessed the 5' RACE reads and keeps a single row for each CDR3 protein, giving no DNA. This sample's table reports more than 250,000 distinct CDR3 sequences. The sequencing input was blood T cells: a sorted CD56 or NKG2C T cell subset, CD4+ or CD8+ T cells, or bulk PBMC T cells (not recorded which). The receptors stem from a man between 18 and 35 years old in good health.

The chain employs TRBV12-3 or TRBV12-4 and TRBJ2-1; TCRdb proposes TRBD2, but this gene call is untestable without DNA. There are 16 residues in the CDR3. CDR3 residues: CASSATGLAGGDGTVF.

J is TRBJ1-3 and V is TRBV20-1. CDR3 size: 14 residues. Germline CDR1 is DFQATT and CDR2 is SNEGSKA (reference sequence). This CDR3 is CSASSRSSGNTIYF.

This rearrangement joins TRBV6-2 or TRBV6-3 to TRBJ2-1; TCRdb calls TRBD1, which cannot be checked without DNA. The CDR3 is 11 residues long. The germline V gene encodes CDR1 MNHEY and CDR2 SVGEGT. The CDR3 here is CASSDRGEQFF.

The chain employs TRBV6-2 or TRBV6-3 and TRBJ2-2. CDR3 length: 14 amino acids. Germline-derived CDR1 and CDR2 are MNHEY and SVGEGT. CDR3 sequence reads: CASSYYSFTGELFF.

This sequence joins TRBV13 and TRBJ2-1; TCRdb picks TRBD2, but there is no DNA to check that call. The germline CDR1 and CDR2 sequences are PRHDT and FYEKMQ (reference sequence). The CDR3 covers 12 residues. The CDR3 here is CASSSSDSPLFF.

This chain connects TRBV24-1 to TRBJ2-1. This CDR3 has 12 amino acids. From germline, CDR1 is KGHDR and CDR2 SFDVKD. The CDR3 protein is CATSAFDNEQFF.

This chain uses TRBV7-9 with TRBJ2-7; TCRdb designates TRBD1, a call that cannot be tested without DNA. The V gene's germline CDR1 is SEHNR and CDR2 FQNEAQ (reference sequence). CDR3 length: 15 residues. The CDR3 sequence: CASSLGETRGHEQYF. The full variable domain, completed using reference TRBV7-9 and TRBJ2-7, is DTGVSQNPRHKITKRGQNVTFRCDPISEHNRLYWYRQTLGQGPEFLTYFQNEAQLEKSRLLSDRFSAERPKGSFSTLEIQRTEQGDSAMYLCASSLGETRGHEQYFGPGTRLTVT.

The chain has TRBV19 and TRBJ1-1. CDR1 LNHDA and CDR2 SQIVND come from the germline V gene (reference sequence). The CDR3 has 11 amino acids. CDR3 protein: CASSVARAAFF.

CDR3 sequence reads: CASSQGQGDSGTQYF. The chain is built from TRBV7-6 and TRBJ2-3; TCRdb returns TRBD1, unconfirmable since there is no DNA. This CDR3 is built from 15 residues. Germline lookup yields CDR1 SGHVS and CDR2 FNYEAQ.

This CDR3 reads CASSLISTGELFF. J is TRBJ2-2 and V is TRBV11-2. The CDR3 spans 13 residues. From germline, CDR1 is SGHAT and CDR2 FQNNGV. The variable domain in full, with the rest retrieved from reference TRBV11-2 and TRBJ2-2, is EAGVAQSPRYKIIEKRQSVAFWCNPISGHATLYWYQQILGQGPKLLIQFQNNGVVDDSQLPKDRFSAERLKGVDSTLKIQPAKLEDSAVYLCASSLISTGELFFGEGSRLTVL.